The 10 T cell receptor beta chains in this list originate from one sample, sequenced in a study of vaccination effects on CD4 cells after COVID-19. Profiling relied on immunoSEQ multiplex PCR, and the TCRdb table lists in-frame clones only, not all of them. This table holds about 58,000 clones, over 60% found once. These TCRs' antigens remain unknown. Culture lasted roughly 9 days before CD4+ T cell isolation. The material sequenced was CD4+ T cells from PBMCs cultured without peptide, taken before COVID-19 vaccination. All receptors derive from a human donor who received a COVID-19 vaccine.

This sequence joins TRBV4-1 and TRBJ2-5; D possibly corresponds to TRBD2 (6 bases). The V gene lost 0 bases and the J gene lost 5 bases, with 16 bases spanning the gap. The CDR3 runs to 16 residues. Germline values: CDR1 MGHRA, CDR2 YSYEKL. CDR3 amino acids: CASSQDRGGWMETQYF. The DNA for the CDR3 is TGCGCCAGCAGCCAAGATCGTGGAGGGTGGATGGAGACCCAGTACTTC.

The J gene is TRBJ2-3, the V gene TRBV9; tentatively, D is TRBD1 (6 bases). CDR3 length equals 15 residues. V dropped 0 bases and J dropped 4 bases, with 12 bases sitting between them. Germline CDR1 reads SGDLS; CDR2 reads YYNGEE. CDR3 in amino acids: CASSVATGGADTQYF. The CDR3 DNA reads as TGTGCCAGCAGCGTAGCTACTGGGGGCGCAGATACGCAGTATTTT.

This chain joins TRBV2 and TRBJ1-1, with D unclear. Deletions cut 6 bases from V and 0 bases from J, with 14 bases between. The CDR3 length is 15 residues. Germline V CDR1 and CDR2: SNHLY, FYNNEI. The CDR3 nucleotides are TGTGCCAGCAGCCCAAACGAGCTAATGAACACTGAAGCTTTCTTT. Amino acid sequence: CASSPNELMNTEAFF.

This clone was detected a few times. The chain uses TRBV30 and TRBJ1-5; maybe TRBD1 (5 bases). The CDR3 runs to 13 residues. Germline-derived CDR1 and CDR2 are GTSNPN and SVGIG (reference sequence). V shed 0 bases and J shed 7 bases, with 10 bases lying between them. CDR3 in amino acids: CAWSVQGNQPQHF. CDR3 sequence (DNA): TGTGCCTGGAGTGTCCAGGGTAACCAGCCCCAGCATTTT.

This chain uses TRBV19 with TRBJ1-2, with 7 bases aligning to TRBD1. This CDR3 is 15 amino acids long. Losses at the gene ends were 4 bases for V and 3 bases for J; bases not matched to a gene: 8. Germline CDR1 is LNHDA and CDR2 is SQIVND (reference sequence). DNA for the CDR3: TGTGCCAGTAGTACGGGGACAGCAAGCTACTATGGCTACACCTTC. It specifies CASSTGTASYYGYTF.

J is TRBJ2-7 and V is TRBV5-6, with no clear D. The V end lost 3 bases, the J end lost 0 bases, and 1 base lay between the germline ends. In germline, CDR1 is SGHDT, CDR2 YYEEEE. This CDR3 is 11 amino acids long. The CDR3 DNA reads as TGTGCCAGCAGCTACTCCTACGAGCAGTACGTC. Translation gives CASSYSYEQYV.

V usage is TRBV5-8 and J usage is TRBJ2-2; D might be TRBD1 (5 bases). The germline gives CDR1 SGHTS, CDR2 YDEGEE. The V gene lost 4 bases and the J gene lost 7 bases, with 17 bases spanning the gap. The CDR3 length is 15 residues. CDR3: CASSPRTPGSGELFF. In DNA, the CDR3 is TGTGCCAGCAGCCCAAGGACACCCGGAAGCGGGGAGCTGTTTTTT.

This clone occurred a few times. The CDR3 is CATSEGTGYGYTF. In DNA form, the CDR3 reads TGTGCCACCAGTGAGGGGACAGGGTATGGCTACACCTTC. The chain combines TRBV24-1 with TRBJ1-2; TRBD1 matches 9 bases. The CDR3 covers 13 residues. Germline V gene sequence: CDR1 KGHDR, CDR2 SFDVKD. Unmatched junction bases numbered 1, after V lost 4 bases and J lost 5 bases.

This sequence joins TRBV2 and TRBJ1-4; 9 positions match TRBD1. V trimming: 4 bases; J trimming: 8 bases; junction bases outside the gene matches: 5. CDR3 length equals 14 residues. Per the germline V gene, CDR1 is SNHLY and CDR2 is FYNNEI. The chain's CDR3 is CASSGGTGLEKLFF. The CDR3 region has the DNA TGTGCCAGCAGTGGGGGGACAGGGTTAGAAAAACTGTTTTTT. Full variable domain (remainder filled in from reference TRBV2 and TRBJ1-4): EPEVTQTPSHQVTQMGQEVILRCVPISNHLYFYWYRQILGQKVEFLVSFYNNEISEKSEIFDDQFSVERPDGSNFTLKIRSTKLEDSAMYFCASSGGTGLEKLFFGSGTQLSVL.

This chain links TRBV9 with TRBJ1-6, with 8 positions matching TRBD1. The CDR3 loop spans 15 amino acids. Germline assignment: CDR1 SGDLS and CDR2 YYNGEE. Trimming cost V 0 bases and J 4 bases; bases outside gene matches: 0. This chain's CDR3 is CASSVGQGYNSPLHF. The DNA of the CDR3 is TGTGCCAGCAGCGTAGGACAGGGGTATAATTCACCCCTCCACTTT.